These T cell receptor beta chains were read from a single sample in a study of blood T cells in healthy people across ages. TCRdb called the 5' RACE reads again in MiXCR, with one record for every CDR3 protein. The data hold more than 800,000 distinct CDR3 sequences, with under 30% observed a single time. The sequenced sample consisted of blood. These receptor sequences come from a woman of 80 years or more in good health. Each CDR3 is given without its conserved first and last residue. Fields, in order: J gene, V gene, CDR3 length, clone size, CDR3 protein. The size field is filled for only some rows; it gives once, few, many or a size class.

TRBJ1-2	TRBV7-2	13	-	ASSLWWGGGNGYT
TRBJ2-3	TRBV2	11	-	AGSGTSTDTQY
TRBJ1-1	TRBV10-3	12	few	AISVKGGDTEAF
-	TRBV7-2	11	-	ASSLDFSGEQY
TRBJ2-5	TRBV5-5	11	many	ASSLQGRIGQY
TRBJ1-1	TRBV29-1	10	many	SVRRDTTEAF
TRBJ2-3	TRBV5-4	14	many	ASRPQRGAVGDTQY
TRBJ2-4	TRBV2	12	-	ASSISGGKNIQY
TRBJ1-6	TRBV12-3/TRBV12-4	12	once	ASSRRQGNSPPH
TRBJ1-2	TRBV20-1	13	-	SARRRRQGLAAYT
TRBJ2-5	TRBV7-2	12	many	ASSLSGGQETQY
TRBJ1-2	TRBV5-1	14	-	ASSLDMARANYGYT
TRBJ1-1	TRBV5-1	13	-	ASSLVGRGTTEAF
TRBJ2-3	TRBV6-5	13	-	ASSYGGKHTDTQY
TRBJ2-3	TRBV7-2	15	many	ASSPLPAGGRADTQY
TRBJ2-4	TRBV5-1	12	-	ASRRLAGENIQY
TRBJ2-3	TRBV6-5	14	many	ASSFSSGAYTDTQY
TRBJ2-3	TRBV20-1	11	-	SACPGVPDTQY
-	TRBV7-2	14	-	ASSLSVPGGAYEQY
TRBJ1-2	TRBV5-6	13	-	ASSLAVITNYGYT
TRBJ2-3	TRBV15	20	many	ATSRKYSSGTSGYTSTDTQY
TRBJ2-5	TRBV7-9	12	many	ASSESGGRETQY
TRBJ2-7	TRBV7-2	11	many	ASSLQPDYEQY
TRBJ2-3	TRBV5-1	13	few	ASSLGPRSTDTQY
TRBJ2-7	TRBV12-3/TRBV12-4	11	many	ASSITGSGEQY
TRBJ2-2	TRBV2	12	few	ARGGTGGTGELF
TRBJ2-3	TRBV20-1	12	-	SANRDRGGGAQY
TRBJ2-3	TRBV18	13	-	ASSPTVTSTDTRY
TRBJ2-3	TRBV4-3	15	many	ASSQEASGVGTDTQY
TRBJ1-1	TRBV6-2/TRBV6-3	12	few	ASRGQGANTEAF
TRBJ2-4	TRBV20-1	11	many	SAGENAKNIQY
TRBJ2-2	TRBV20-1	11	few	SANLPGAGELF
TRBJ2-1	TRBV20-1	13	many	SARGGAGSYNEQF
TRBJ1-2	TRBV28	10	few	ASSPSWVGYT
TRBJ2-1	TRBV20-1	16	-	SARKPGLAVNSYNEQF
TRBJ1-5	TRBV7-9	11	many	ASSPRRDQPQH
TRBJ2-1	TRBV18	12	once	ASSRVDSYNEQF
TRBJ1-1	TRBV20-1	11	many	SARDPLNTEAF
TRBJ2-3	TRBV6-6	13	-	ASSHGGTNTDTQY
TRBJ1-5	TRBV30	12	-	AWSLGSGNQPQH
TRBJ2-2	TRBV5-6	13	few	ASSSGTGDTGELF